The clone carrying this T cell receptor beta chain appeared many times. Antigen unknown. This sample was included in a study of blood T cells in healthy people across ages. The study's findings and limits: Changes in expanded clonotypes were possibly confounded, as the CMV status of donors was unknown.

Each sample had at least 6 million PBMCs isolated. A second about 6 to 12 cycle PCR used barcoded and J-beta primers. MiXCR, applied by TCRdb to the 5' RACE reads, yields one record per CDR3 protein. The sample has roughly 1.9 million distinct CDR3 sequences, around 42% seen once. V lost 5 bases and J lost 5, with 10 bases in between. Germline V gene lookup returns CDR1 SGHNT and CDR2 YENEEA. This CDR3 region has 12 residues. The rearrangement links TRBV11-3 to TRBJ2-7, with unresolved D. The sequence was collected from a human donor in good health. Sequencing was carried out using blood. CDR3 protein: CASSQNRDEQYF. The CDR3 DNA follows: TGTGCCAGCAGCCAAAACCGGGACGAGCAGTACTTC.